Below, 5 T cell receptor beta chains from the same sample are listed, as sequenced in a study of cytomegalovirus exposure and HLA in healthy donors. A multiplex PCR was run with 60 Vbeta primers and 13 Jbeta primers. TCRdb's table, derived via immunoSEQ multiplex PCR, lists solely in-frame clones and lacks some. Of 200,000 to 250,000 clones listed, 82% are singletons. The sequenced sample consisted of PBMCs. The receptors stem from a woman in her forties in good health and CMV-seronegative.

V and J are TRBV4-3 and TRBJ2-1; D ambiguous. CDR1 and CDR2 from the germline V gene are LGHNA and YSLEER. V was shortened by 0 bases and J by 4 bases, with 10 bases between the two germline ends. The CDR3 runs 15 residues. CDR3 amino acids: CASSQDLVRYNEQFF. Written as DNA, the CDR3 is TGCGCCAGCAGCCAAGATCTGGTACGGTACAATGAGCAGTTCTTC.

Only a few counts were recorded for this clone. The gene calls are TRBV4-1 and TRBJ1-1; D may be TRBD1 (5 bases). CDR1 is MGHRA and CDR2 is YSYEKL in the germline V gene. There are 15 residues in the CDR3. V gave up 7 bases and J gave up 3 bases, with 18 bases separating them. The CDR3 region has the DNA TGCGCCAGCACCCGGTGGGGGGAGTCGGACACTGAAGCTTTCTTT. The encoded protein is CASTRWGESDTEAFF.

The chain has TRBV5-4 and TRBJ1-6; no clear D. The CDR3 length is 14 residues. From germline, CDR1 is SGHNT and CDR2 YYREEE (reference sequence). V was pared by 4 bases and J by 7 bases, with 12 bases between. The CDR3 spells CASSIAGSNSPLHF. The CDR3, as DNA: TGTGCCAGCAGCATCGCGGGTTCGAATTCACCCCTCCACTTT.

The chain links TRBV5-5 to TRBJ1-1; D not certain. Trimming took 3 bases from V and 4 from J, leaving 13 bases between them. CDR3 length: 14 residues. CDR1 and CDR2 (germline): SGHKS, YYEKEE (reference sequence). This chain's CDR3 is CASSSTPVGTEAFF. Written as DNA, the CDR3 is TGTGCCAGCAGCTCGACACCAGTCGGCACTGAAGCTTTCTTT.

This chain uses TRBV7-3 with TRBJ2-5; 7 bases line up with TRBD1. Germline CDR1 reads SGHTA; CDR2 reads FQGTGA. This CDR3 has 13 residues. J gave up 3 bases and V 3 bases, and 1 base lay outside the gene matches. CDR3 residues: CASSFTGEETQYF. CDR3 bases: TGTGCCAGCAGCTTCACAGGGGAAGAGACCCAGTACTTC.